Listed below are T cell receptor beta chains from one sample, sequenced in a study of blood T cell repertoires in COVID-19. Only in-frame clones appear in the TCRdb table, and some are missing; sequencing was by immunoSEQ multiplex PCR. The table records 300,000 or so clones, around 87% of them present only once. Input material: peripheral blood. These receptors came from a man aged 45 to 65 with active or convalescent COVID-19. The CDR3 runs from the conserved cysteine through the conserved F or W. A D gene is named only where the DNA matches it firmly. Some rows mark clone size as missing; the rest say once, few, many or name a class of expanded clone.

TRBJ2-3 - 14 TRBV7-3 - TGTGCCAGCAGCTTAACGGGGCGCACAGATACGCAGTATTTT CASSLTGRTDTQYF
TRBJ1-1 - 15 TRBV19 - TGTGCCAGTATCCCCTCGGGAGGGGCGAACACTGAAGCTTTCTTT CASIPSGGANTEAFF
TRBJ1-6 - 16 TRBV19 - TGTGCCAGTAGTATAAGGAGGTCAGGGGCTAATTCACCCCTCCACTTT CASSIRRSGANSPLHF
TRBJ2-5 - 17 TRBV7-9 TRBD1 TGTGCCAGCAGCCCACAAGGCCCTGGGACAGGTCAAGAGACCCAGTACTTC CASSPQGPGTGQETQYF
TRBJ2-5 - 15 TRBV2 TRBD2 TGTGCCAGCAGGGGGGGGACTTACTCAAGGGAGACCCAGTACTTC CASRGGTYSRETQYF
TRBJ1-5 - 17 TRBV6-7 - TGTGCCAGCAGTTACTCGGAACAGGGAGAGTTTCATCAGCCCCAGCATTTT CASSYSEQGEFHQPQHF
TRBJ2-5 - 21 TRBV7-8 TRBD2 TGTGCCAGCAGCCCTCCCCCACAGGGACTAGCGGGGGGCCGACTCCAAGAGACCCAGTACTTC CASSPPPQGLAGGRLQETQYF
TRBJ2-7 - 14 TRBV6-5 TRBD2 TGTGCCACCCGAGTGGCGGGAGTCTCCTACGAGCAGTACTTC CATRVAGVSYEQYF
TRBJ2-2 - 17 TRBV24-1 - TGTGCCACCAGTGATTTCGGGAACGCGGATAACACCGGGGAGCTGTTTTTT CATSDFGNADNTGELFF
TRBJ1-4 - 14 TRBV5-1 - TGCGCCAGCAGTAGCGGGGCGCGGGGCGAAAAACTGTTTTTT CASSSGARGEKLFF
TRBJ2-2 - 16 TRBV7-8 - TGTGCCAGCAGCTCGCGTCCCGGGTTGCAGACCGGGGAGCTGTTTTTT CASSSRPGLQTGELFF
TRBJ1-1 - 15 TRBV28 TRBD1 TGTGCCAGCAGTTTGCCCGGGACAGGGAACACTGAAGCTTTCTTT CASSLPGTGNTEAFF
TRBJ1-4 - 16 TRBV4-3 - TGCGCCAGCAGCCTCCTCGGGGGGGCTGATGGGGAAAAACTGTTTTTT CASSLLGGADGEKLFF
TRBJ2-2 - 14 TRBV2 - TGTGCCAGCAGTGAATATTCGGGTACCGGGGAGCTGTTTTTT CASSEYSGTGELFF
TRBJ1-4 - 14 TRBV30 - TGTGCCTGGAGAGACAGTGCGACTAATGAAAAACTGTTTTTT CAWRDSATNEKLFF
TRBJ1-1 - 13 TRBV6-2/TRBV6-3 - TGTGCCAGCAGTTACGTAAGGGGCACTGAAGCTTTCTTT CASSYVRGTEAFF
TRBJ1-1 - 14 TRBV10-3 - TGTGCCATCAAAAGGACAGATTTGAACACTGAAGCTTTCTTT CAIKRTDLNTEAFF
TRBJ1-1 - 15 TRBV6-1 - TGTGCCAGCAGTGAAAGTCGACATATGAACACTGAAGCTTTCTTT CASSESRHMNTEAFF
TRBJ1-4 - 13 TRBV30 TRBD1 TGTGCCTGGAACAGGGGGCATAATGAAAAACTGTTTTTT CAWNRGHNEKLFF
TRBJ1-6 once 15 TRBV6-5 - TGTGCCAGCAGTTACCGCGTCGGGATTAATTCACCCCTCCACTTT CASSYRVGINSPLHF
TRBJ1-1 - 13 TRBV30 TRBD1 TGTGCCTGGAACCTTAGAGGGGGCTTGGGAGCTTTCTTT CAWNLRGGLGAFF
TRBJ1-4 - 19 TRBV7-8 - TGTGCCAGCAGCCCGGGCCGCACACAGGATGAGAGAACTAATGAAAAACTGTTTTTT CASSPGRTQDERTNEKLFF
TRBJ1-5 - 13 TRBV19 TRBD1 TGTGCCAGTAGCGGGACAGGGAATCAGCCCCAGCATTTT CASSGTGNQPQHF
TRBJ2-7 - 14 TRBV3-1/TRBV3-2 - TGTGCCAGCAGCCGGGGACTTAATACCTACGAGCAGTACTTC CASSRGLNTYEQYF
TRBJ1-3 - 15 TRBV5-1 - TGCGCCAGCAGCATGACCGGGGGCTCTGGAAACACCATATATTTT CASSMTGGSGNTIYF
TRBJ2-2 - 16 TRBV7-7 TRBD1 TGTGCTAGCAGTCTTCGACAGGGCGTGAACACCGGGGAGCTGTTTTTT CASSLRQGVNTGELFF
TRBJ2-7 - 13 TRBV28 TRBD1 TGTGCCAGCAGTCTAGGGGGCCTCTACGAGCAGTACTTC CASSLGGLYEQYF
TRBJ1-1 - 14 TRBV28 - TGTGCCAGCACTATAAACAGGGTCGGGACTGAAGCTTTCTTT CASTINRVGTEAFF
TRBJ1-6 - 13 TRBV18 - TGTGCCAGCTCACCGGAGTATAATTCACCCCTCCACTTT CASSPEYNSPLHF
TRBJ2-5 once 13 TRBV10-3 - TGTGCCATCAGTGAAAACGGGGTAGAGACCCAGTACTTC CAISENGVETQYF
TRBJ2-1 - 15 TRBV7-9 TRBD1 TGTGCCAGCAGCTTTCGGGACAGCTCCTACAATGAGCAGTTCTTC CASSFRDSSYNEQFF
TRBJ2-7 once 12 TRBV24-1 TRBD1 TGTGCCACCAGTGGCCCGGACAGGTGGCAGTACTTC CATSGPDRWQYF
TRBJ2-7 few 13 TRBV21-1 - TGTGCCAGCAGCTACAGGGCAGGGTACGAGCAGTACTTC CASSYRAGYEQYF
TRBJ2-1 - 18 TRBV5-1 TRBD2 TGCGCCAGCAGCTTGAGGGTGGTAGCGGGAGGTACGGGGGTTGAGCAGTTCTTC CASSLRVVAGGTGVEQFF
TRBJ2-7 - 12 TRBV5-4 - TGTGCCAGCAGCTATGAAGACAGTCGCGGGTACTTC CASSYEDSRGYF
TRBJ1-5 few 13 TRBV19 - TGTGCCAGTATGGGGGGGTGGAATCAGCCCCAGCATTTT CASMGGWNQPQHF
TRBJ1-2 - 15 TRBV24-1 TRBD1 TGTGCCACCAGTGATTCCACGGGACAGCTCTATGGCTACACCTTC CATSDSTGQLYGYTF
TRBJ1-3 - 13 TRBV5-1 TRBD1 TGCGCCAGCAGCTGGGACAGGGGAAACACCATATATTTT CASSWDRGNTIYF
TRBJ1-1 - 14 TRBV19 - TGTGCCAGTAGTATACCGGGGATGAACACTGAAGCTTTCTTT CASSIPGMNTEAFF
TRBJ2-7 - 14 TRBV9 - TGTGCCAGCAGCGGTCGGGACTTCTCCTACGAGCAGTACTTC CASSGRDFSYEQYF
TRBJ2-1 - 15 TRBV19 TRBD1 TGTGCCAGTAGCCTGGGACAGGGTTCCTACAATGAGCAGTTCTTC CASSLGQGSYNEQFF
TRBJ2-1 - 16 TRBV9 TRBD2 TGTGCCAGCAGCGTAGCATCTGGCGGGGGATACAATGAGCAGTTCTTC CASSVASGGGYNEQFF
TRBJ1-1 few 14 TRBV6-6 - TGTGCCAGCAGTTACTCTACAGAGAACACTGAAGCTTTCTTT CASSYSTENTEAFF
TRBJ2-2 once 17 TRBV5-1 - TGCGCCAGCAGCTTTGATAGACAGGCGTTGAACACCGGGGAGCTGTTTTTT CASSFDRQALNTGELFF
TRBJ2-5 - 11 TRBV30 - TGTGCCAGAGGTGGGCAAGAGACCCAGTACTTC CARGGQETQYF
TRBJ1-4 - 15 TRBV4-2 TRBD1 TGTGCCAGCAGCCAAGAAGTGGGCGGACAGGCTAAACTGTTTTTT CASSQEVGGQAKLFF
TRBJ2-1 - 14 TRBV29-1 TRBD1 TGCAGCGTCCACCGGGACAGGGGTATCAATGAGCAGTTCTTC CSVHRDRGINEQFF
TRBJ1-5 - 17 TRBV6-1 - TGTGCCAGCAGTGAAGCGCTGGTCAGGGGTAGCAATCAGCCCCAGCATTTT CASSEALVRGSNQPQHF
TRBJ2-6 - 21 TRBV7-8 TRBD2 TGTGCCGGGGTCGGGACTAGCGGGACCATTAACTTTGACTCTGGGGCCAACGTCCTGACTTTC CAGVGTSGTINFDSGANVLTF
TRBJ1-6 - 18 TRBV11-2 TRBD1 TGTGCCAGCAGCGCCCACCGACAGGGAAGCTCCTATAATTCACCCCTCCACTTT CASSAHRQGSSYNSPLHF
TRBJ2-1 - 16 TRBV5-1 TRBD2 TGCGCCAGCAGCTTGGGTCTAGCGGGAGACTACAATGAGCAGTTCTTC CASSLGLAGDYNEQFF
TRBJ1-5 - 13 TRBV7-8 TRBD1 TGTGCCAGCAGCCGCGGGACAGATCAGCCCCAGCATTTT CASSRGTDQPQHF
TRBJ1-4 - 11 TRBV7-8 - TGTGCCACGGCAACTAATGAAAAACTGTTTTTT CATATNEKLFF
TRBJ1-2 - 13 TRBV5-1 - TGCGCCAGCAGCTTGGGAGACAGTCCTGGCTACACCTTC CASSLGDSPGYTF
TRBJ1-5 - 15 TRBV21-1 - TGTGCCAGCAGCAAAGATGCAGGGGTCAATCAGCCCCAGCATTTT CASSKDAGVNQPQHF
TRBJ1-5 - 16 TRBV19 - TGTGCCAGTAGTATCGACAGGACCCATAGCAATCAGCCCCAGCATTTT CASSIDRTHSNQPQHF
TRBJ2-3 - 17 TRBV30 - TGTGCCTGGAGTAAGCCACGAGGCGGGAAAGGGGCAGATACGCAGTATTTT CAWSKPRGGKGADTQYF
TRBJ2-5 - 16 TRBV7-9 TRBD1 TGTGCCAGCAGCTTCGTACAGGGGGGATTCGGAGAGACCCAGTACTTC CASSFVQGGFGETQYF
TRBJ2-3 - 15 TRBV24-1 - TGTGCCACCAGTGATTTTGAGGAGGGGCTGGGTACGCAGTATTTT CATSDFEEGLGTQYF
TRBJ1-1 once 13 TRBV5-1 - TGCGCCAGCAGCTTGGACGGGAAGGATGAAGCTTTCTTT CASSLDGKDEAFF